This TCR beta chain is drawn from a study of blood T cell repertoires in COVID-19. Here immunoSEQ multiplex PCR was the method, and the copy in TCRdb shows in-frame clones only, minus some. The sample carries about 46,000 clones, 85% to 90% recorded once. This CDR3 is 14 amino acids long. Trimming took 5 bases from V and 3 from J, leaving 13 bases between them. Germline CDR1 and CDR2: SEHNR and FQNEAQ (reference sequence). Sequenced sample: PBMCs or T cells enriched from blood (not recorded which). V usage is TRBV7-9 and J usage is TRBJ2-5; no definite D call. This receptor was identified in a woman aged 50 to 65 who had recovered from COVID-19. CDR3 sequence reads: CASSTHLQKETQYF. The CDR3 DNA sequence: TGTGCCAGCAGCACCCATTTACAGAAAGAGACCCAGTACTTC.